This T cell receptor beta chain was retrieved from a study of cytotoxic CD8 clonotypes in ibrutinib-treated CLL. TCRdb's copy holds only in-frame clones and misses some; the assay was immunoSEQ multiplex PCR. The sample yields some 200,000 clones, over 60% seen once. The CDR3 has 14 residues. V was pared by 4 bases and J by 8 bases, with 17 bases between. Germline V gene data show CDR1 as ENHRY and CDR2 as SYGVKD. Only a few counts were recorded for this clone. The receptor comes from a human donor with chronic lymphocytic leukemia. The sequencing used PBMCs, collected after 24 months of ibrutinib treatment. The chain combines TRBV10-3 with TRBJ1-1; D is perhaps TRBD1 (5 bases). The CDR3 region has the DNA TGTGCCATCAGTGGGCGACAGACTGGTGGAGAAGCTTTCTTT. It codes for CAISGRQTGGEAFF.